The T cell receptor beta chain described here comes from a study of blood T cell repertoires in COVID-19. In its sample, this clone was seen a few times. The CDR3 consists of 14 residues. Germline-derived CDR1 and CDR2 are SGHRS and YFSETQ. Trimming left V 0 bases short and J 7 bases short, with 8 bases between. Authors' data handling: For nucleated cells, counts were estimated from reference gene primer amplification. Clones were read by immunoSEQ multiplex PCR, and TCRdb kept only the in-frame ones, dropping some. V and J calls and clone size are copied from that table; D and trimming were computed from the DNA. The sample lists about 210,000 clones, about 78% occurring once.

This clonotype originated in a woman between 70 and 85 years old with acute or convalescent COVID-19. The gene calls are TRBV5-1 and TRBJ1-6; D call uncertain. Source material: peripheral blood. CDR3 sequence: CASSLASSNSPLHF. In DNA, the CDR3 is TGCGCCAGCAGCTTGGCCTCTTCCAATTCACCCCTCCACTTT.